The 25 T cell receptor beta chains given below trace back to one sample, sequenced in a study of identical twins (dated by TCRdb to 2016 to 2017). Library construction relied on 5' RACE. Sequencing instrument: Illumina HiSeq 2000. The public reads were run again by TCRdb, first through fastp at Q25 and then through MiXCR, and only productive beta chains were kept. Each entry is one CDR3 protein sequence, shown with its most common DNA and genes. For this sample there are about 530,000 distinct CDR3 sequences; around 22% appear just once. Together, the top ten hold approximately 0.5% of the sample. The data also belong to a second study, concerning yellow fever vaccine responses in identical twins.

The sequenced material came from CD4+ T cells sorted from blood. The source of these receptors is a woman in her late teens or twenties in good health.

This clonotype was seen more than once but under ten times. The chain combines TRBV7-9 with TRBJ2-6, with D possibly matching TRBD2 (6 bases). Trimming took 2 bases from V and 3 from J, leaving 8 bases between them. There are 15 residues in the CDR3. In germline, CDR1 is SEHNR, CDR2 FQNEAQ (reference sequence). The CDR3 is CASSLLGGGANVLTF. CDR3 DNA sequence: TGTGCCAGCAGCTTATTGGGAGGTGGGGCCAACGTCCTGACTTTC.

This clonotype has more than one count but fewer than ten. The chain links TRBV10-2 to TRBJ2-7; 7 bases align to TRBD2. The CDR3 is 13 amino acids. Trimming took 11 bases from V and 0 from J; bases not matched to a gene: 7. Germline CDR1 and CDR2: WSHSY and SAAADI. The DNA for the CDR3 is TGCGCCGGGGGGGGGACTAACTCCTACGAGCAGTACTTC. Protein: CAGGGTNSYEQYF.

The rearrangement links TRBV5-1 to TRBJ1-2; maybe TRBD1 (5 bases). This CDR3 is 15 amino acids long. The V end was cut by 1 base, the J end by 3 bases, with 13 bases between. CDR1 and CDR2 from the germline V gene are SGHRS and YFSETQ. This chain's CDR3 is CASSLNGDGDYGYTF. The DNA of the CDR3 is TGCGCCAGCAGCTTGAACGGGGACGGGGACTATGGCTACACCTTC.

In its sample, this clonotype was seen a few times. This rearrangement joins TRBV4-1 to TRBJ2-1; TRBD2 might be the D (5 bases). The V gene's germline CDR1 is MGHRA and CDR2 YSYEKL. Between the trimmed V and J ends, which lost 2 bases and 5 bases, there was a span of 10 bases. CDR3 length equals 14 residues. The CDR3 is CASSQPGTNNEQFF. The DNA of the CDR3 is TGCGCCAGCAGCCAACCGGGAACAAACAATGAGCAGTTCTTC.

This clonotype turned up a few times. This sequence joins TRBV6-2 or TRBV6-3 and TRBJ2-7; the D is unclear. This CDR3 is built from 15 residues. Germline V CDR1 and CDR2: MNHEY, SVGEGT. Trimming left V 6 bases short and J 0 bases short, with 15 bases between. The CDR3 region has the DNA TGTGCCAGCAGGTCCGGGCAGAGATACTCCTACGAGCAGTACGTC. Translated: CASRSGQRYSYEQYV.

The CDR3, as DNA: TGTGCCAGCAGGATAGGGGTAGGGAACACTGAAGCTTTCTTT. Residues: CASRIGVGNTEAFF. The chain recombines TRBV28 with TRBJ1-1; the D gene is possibly TRBD1 (5 bases). The germline CDR1 and CDR2 sequences are MDHEN and SYDVKM. V gave up 6 bases and J gave up 1 base, with 12 bases separating them. The CDR3 length is 14 residues.

The V gene is TRBV14, the J gene TRBJ2-7; no firm D call. The CDR3 has 15 residues. V dropped 1 base and J dropped 2 bases, with 12 bases sitting between them. The germline CDR1 and CDR2 sequences are SGHDN and FVKESK. The CDR3 DNA reads as TGTGCCAGCAGCCAAGTCCCCCTGGCCACCTACGAGCAGTACTTC. Translating it yields CASSQVPLATYEQYF.

The rearrangement uses TRBV29-1 and TRBJ1-1, with a possible D match to TRBD1 (5 bases). Trimming stripped 4 bases from V and 0 bases from J, with 12 bases between. The CDR3 spans 14 residues. CDR1 is SQVTM, CDR2 ANQGSEA, per germline. The CDR3 coding sequence is TGCAGCGTTGCGACGGGACTTATGAACACTGAAGCTTTCTTT. Encoded protein: CSVATGLMNTEAFF.

The J gene is TRBJ1-4, the V gene TRBV5-1; D may be TRBD1 (6 bases). The CDR3 runs to 16 residues. V was cut by 0 bases and J by 3 bases, with 12 bases left in between. Germline V gene data show CDR1 as SGHRS and CDR2 as YFSETQ. CDR3 region: CASSLAGQSANEKLFF. CDR3 bases: TGCGCCAGCAGCTTGGCCGGACAGTCGGCTAATGAAAAACTGTTTTTT.

This chain links TRBV12-3 or TRBV12-4 with TRBJ2-1; D gene ambiguous. The CDR3 has 15 amino acids. Deletions cut 4 bases from V and 4 bases from J, with 14 bases between. CDR3 sequence reads: CASSSRTTRYNEQFF. As DNA, the CDR3 is TGTGCCAGCAGTTCCCGGACCACTCGGTACAATGAGCAGTTCTTC.

This clonotype showed up just a few times. This chain uses TRBV5-1 with TRBJ2-5; 9 nucleotides align to TRBD2. The CDR3 consists of 15 residues. V lost 4 bases, J lost 1 base, and 5 bases stayed unmatched. Germline V gene data show CDR1 as SGHRS and CDR2 as YFSETQ. The CDR3: CASSHLAGTQETQYF. DNA of the CDR3: TGCGCCAGCAGCCATCTAGCGGGAACCCAAGAGACCCAGTACTTC.

This clonotype has only a few counts. This chain joins TRBV7-3 and TRBJ2-7; TRBD2 aligns across 8 bases. V was clipped by 3 bases and J by 4 bases; unmatched bases: 8. Germline V gives CDR1 SGHTA, CDR2 FQGTGA. The CDR3 has 15 residues. The CDR3: CASSFRSGSKYEQYF. In nucleotides, the CDR3 is TGTGCCAGCAGCTTTCGAAGCGGGAGTAAGTACGAGCAGTACTTC.

This clonotype was observed a few times. This chain joins TRBV11-1 and TRBJ2-7, with 15 nucleotides matching TRBD2. CDR1 is SGHAT and CDR2 is FQDESV in the germline V gene (reference sequence). Germline trimming cut 4 bases from V and 6 bases from J; bases unmatched to any gene: 10. The CDR3 runs 17 residues. CDR3: CASSSGLAGGPYSEQYF. CDR3 nucleotides: TGTGCCAGCAGCTCCGGACTAGCGGGAGGGCCATACAGCGAGCAGTACTTC.

This clonotype was observed a handful of times. The chain couples TRBV7-9 to TRBJ1-5, with TRBD1 as a possible D gene (5 bases). Trimming removed 3 bases at V and 2 bases at J, with 8 bases between. The CDR3 runs 14 residues. Looked up from germline, CDR1 is SEHNR and CDR2 is FQNEAQ (reference sequence). Here the CDR3 reads CASSFEGGNQPQHF. The CDR3 nucleotides are TGTGCCAGCAGCTTCGAAGGGGGCAATCAGCCCCAGCATTTT.

This clonotype was counted a few times. This rearrangement joins TRBV29-1 to TRBJ2-5; D may match TRBD1 or TRBD2 (5 bases each). This CDR3 is built from 12 residues. Germline CDR1 reads SQVTM; CDR2 reads ANQGSEA. Trimming removed 7 bases from V and 0 bases from J, with 9 bases in between. The CDR3 sequence is CSAGTHQETQYF. As DNA, the CDR3 is TGCAGCGCAGGGACCCACCAAGAGACCCAGTACTTC. Filled out from reference TRBV29-1 and TRBJ2-5, the complete variable domain reads SAVISQKPSRDICQRGTSLTIQCQVDSQVTMMFWYRQQPGQSLTLIATANQGSEATYESGFVIDKFPISRPNLTFSTLTVSNMSPEDSSIYLCSAGTHQETQYFGPGTRLLVL.

This clonotype turned up a few times. The chain joins TRBV10-3 to TRBJ2-2; no clear D. The germline CDR1 and CDR2 sequences are ENHRY and SYGVKD. This CDR3 comprises 12 residues. V was trimmed by 7 bases and J by 3 bases, leaving 6 bases between them. Written as DNA, the CDR3 is TGTGCCATCAATCAGGACACCGGGGAGCTGTTTTTT. Translation: CAINQDTGELFF.

As DNA, the CDR3 is TGTGCCAGCAGTTACTCGAGTAGTGGGGTACACATTCAGTACTTC. It specifies CASSYSSSGVHIQYF. V usage is TRBV6-5 and J usage is TRBJ2-4, with no clear D. The ends were cut back, 0 bases at V and 8 bases at J, with 14 bases in the middle. The CDR3 runs 15 residues. The germline V gene encodes CDR1 MNHEY and CDR2 SVGAGI.

The chain has TRBV7-2 and TRBJ2-7, with TRBD2 identical over 7 bases. Germline V lookup: CDR1 SGHTA, CDR2 FQGNSA. CDR3 size: 16 residues. Trimming took 1 base from V and 1 from J; bases not matched to a gene: 7. CDR3 loop: CASSLGSSGTSYEQYF. In nucleotides, the CDR3 is TGTGCCAGCAGCTTAGGGTCCAGCGGGACGTCCTACGAGCAGTACTTC. The whole variable domain, filled in from reference TRBV7-2 and TRBJ2-7, reads GAGVSQSPSNKVTEKGKDVELRCDPISGHTALYWYRQSLGQGLEFLIYFQGNSAPDKSGLPSDRFSAERTGGSVSTLTIQRTQQEDSAVYLCASSLGSSGTSYEQYFGPGTRLTVT.

This clonotype came up a few times. This rearrangement joins TRBV5-5 to TRBJ2-3; D unresolved. The CDR3 runs 15 residues. V lost 2 bases to trimming and J lost 1 base, with 11 bases between them. Germline-derived CDR1 and CDR2 are SGHKS and YYEKEE (reference sequence). The DNA of the CDR3 is TGTGCCAGCAGCTTAACAGCCACTGGCACAGATACGCAGTATTTT. It yields the protein CASSLTATGTDTQYF.

The chain combines TRBV28 with TRBJ2-3; 12 bases agree with TRBD1. Trimming cost V 2 bases and J 6 bases; bases outside gene matches: 9. This CDR3 has 17 residues. The V gene's germline CDR1 is MDHEN and CDR2 SYDVKM. CDR3 nucleotide sequence: TGTGCCAGCAGTTTACTGGGACAGGGGGCTTCCTGGGATACGCAGTATTTT. Translated, it gives CASSLLGQGASWDTQYF.

The rearrangement joins TRBV3-1 to TRBJ2-3, with 8 bases matching TRBD2. CDR1 and CDR2 from the germline V gene are LGHDT and YNNKEL (reference sequence). The ends lost 5 bases at V and 2 bases at J; junction bases unmatched: 6. The CDR3 extends over 15 amino acids. CDR3 nucleotide sequence: TGTGCCAGCAGCAGCAGGACTAGCCCCACAGATACGCAGTATTTT. It yields the protein CASSSRTSPTDTQYF.

This clonotype was picked up a small number of times. The rearrangement joins TRBV29-1 to TRBJ2-3; 10 nucleotides match TRBD2. The CDR3 spans 15 residues. The junction had 10 bases not matched to a gene; V was cut back by 8 bases and J by 2 bases. The germline gives CDR1 SQVTM, CDR2 ANQGSEA. The DNA for the CDR3 is TGCAGCCTTCGGAGCGGGAGGGCCCTCACAGATACGCAGTATTTT. This gives the protein CSLRSGRALTDTQYF.

The rearrangement links TRBV7-3 to TRBJ2-1, with no clear D. The V end lost 1 base, the J end lost 6 bases, and 16 bases lay between the germline ends. This CDR3 comprises 16 residues. CDR1 and CDR2 from the germline V gene are SGHTA and FQGTGA. In DNA, the CDR3 is TGTGCCAGCAGCTTAATTCTCACAAAAAAAAGCAATGAGCAGTTCTTC. Translation gives CASSLILTKKSNEQFF.

This clonotype was detected a few times. The chain links TRBV6-1 to TRBJ2-1; tentatively, D is TRBD1 (5 bases). V was shortened by 7 bases and J by 4 bases, with 14 bases between the two germline ends. The CDR3 spans 14 residues. Germline CDR1 and CDR2: MNHNS and SASEGT. Here the CDR3 reads CASIPVRGYNEQFF. DNA of the CDR3: TGTGCCAGCATCCCAGTAAGGGGATACAATGAGCAGTTCTTC.

This sequence joins TRBV5-5 and TRBJ2-1; 11 nucleotides match TRBD1. Germline CDR1 is SGHKS and CDR2 is YYEKEE (reference sequence). Trimming cost V 0 bases and J 3 bases; bases outside gene matches: 5. The CDR3 has 17 residues. The CDR3 spells CASSLGPGTGGYNEQFF. As DNA, the CDR3 is TGTGCCAGCAGCTTGGGGCCCGGGACAGGGGGCTACAATGAGCAGTTCTTC.